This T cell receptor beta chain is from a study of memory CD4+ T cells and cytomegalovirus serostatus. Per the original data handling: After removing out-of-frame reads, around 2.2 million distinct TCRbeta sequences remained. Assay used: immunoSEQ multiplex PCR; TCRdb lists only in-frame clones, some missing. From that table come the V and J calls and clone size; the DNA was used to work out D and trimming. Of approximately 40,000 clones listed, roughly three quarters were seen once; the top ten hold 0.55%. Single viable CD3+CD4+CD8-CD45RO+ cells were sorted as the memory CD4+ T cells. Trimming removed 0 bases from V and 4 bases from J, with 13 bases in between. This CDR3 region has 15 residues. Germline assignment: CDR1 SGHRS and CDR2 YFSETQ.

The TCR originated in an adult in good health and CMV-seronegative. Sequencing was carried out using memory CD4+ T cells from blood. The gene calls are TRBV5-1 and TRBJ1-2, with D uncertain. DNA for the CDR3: TGCGCCAGCAGCTTGGTAGTGGGCGCTTCCTATGGCTACACCTTC. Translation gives CASSLVVGASYGYTF.